Listed below are T cell receptor beta chains from one sample, sequenced in a study of CD8+ T cells in alopecia areata. Sequenced by immunoSEQ multiplex PCR; TCRdb stores in-frame clones only, minus some. This sample has 200,000 to 250,000 clones, with approximately 57% found just once. The source was CD4+ T cells sorted from blood, collected at week 4, from a patient treated with tofacitinib. The receptors originated from a human donor with alopecia areata. Each CDR3 is given with its conserved first and last residue. Fields, in order: CDR3 protein, J gene, V gene, clone size. The size of a clone is reported for some rows only, either as once, few or many, or as a class for expanded clones.

cdr3_aa: CASGQQNIQYF; j_call: TRBJ2-4; v_call: TRBV2; clone_size: -
cdr3_aa: CASSPVIETNYGYTF; j_call: TRBJ1-2; v_call: TRBV4-1; clone_size: few
cdr3_aa: CAWSVGQGNYGYTF; j_call: TRBJ1-2; v_call: TRBV30; clone_size: -
cdr3_aa: CATSRDRLRAEAFF; j_call: TRBJ1-1; v_call: TRBV15; clone_size: -
cdr3_aa: CASTAIGGAGELFF; j_call: TRBJ2-2; v_call: TRBV2; clone_size: -
cdr3_aa: CASSSVDSGANVLTF; j_call: TRBJ2-6; v_call: TRBV2; clone_size: few
cdr3_aa: CSGKQGNTEAFF; j_call: TRBJ1-1; v_call: TRBV29-1; clone_size: -
cdr3_aa: CATSRDPGTVGGYTF; j_call: TRBJ1-2; v_call: TRBV15; clone_size: -
cdr3_aa: CASSQGQGGSYEQYF; j_call: TRBJ2-7; v_call: TRBV4-3; clone_size: -
cdr3_aa: CATSRGVGGFQPQHF; j_call: TRBJ1-5; v_call: TRBV15; clone_size: -
cdr3_aa: CSVVKGNYEQYF; j_call: TRBJ2-7; v_call: TRBV29-1; clone_size: -
cdr3_aa: CSVEVGGGTEAFF; j_call: TRBJ1-1; v_call: TRBV29-1; clone_size: -
cdr3_aa: CASSYGVGGANVLTF; j_call: TRBJ2-6; v_call: TRBV6-5; clone_size: -
cdr3_aa: CASSVRAVTDTQYF; j_call: TRBJ2-3; v_call: TRBV9; clone_size: -
cdr3_aa: CASSLEPGQGAEGEQFF; j_call: TRBJ2-1; v_call: TRBV11-2; clone_size: -
cdr3_aa: CAWDSGGNTEAFF; j_call: TRBJ1-1; v_call: TRBV30; clone_size: -
cdr3_aa: CASSQVATETYGYTF; j_call: TRBJ1-2; v_call: TRBV4-1; clone_size: few
cdr3_aa: CASSDSRGRTDTQYF; j_call: TRBJ2-3; v_call: TRBV5-1; clone_size: -
cdr3_aa: CASSPRRGDGYTF; j_call: TRBJ1-2; v_call: TRBV27; clone_size: -
cdr3_aa: CSVGHNTEAFF; j_call: TRBJ1-1; v_call: TRBV29-1; clone_size: -
cdr3_aa: CASRQGVNEQYF; j_call: TRBJ2-7; v_call: TRBV25-1; clone_size: -
cdr3_aa: CASSEGTPSYNEQFF; j_call: TRBJ2-1; v_call: TRBV5-1; clone_size: -
cdr3_aa: CASKAAGTGSDTQYF; j_call: TRBJ2-3; v_call: TRBV4-1; clone_size: few
cdr3_aa: CASSLGGSPLHF; j_call: TRBJ1-6; v_call: TRBV27; clone_size: -
cdr3_aa: CASSDTTLAGSDTQYF; j_call: TRBJ2-3; v_call: TRBV2; clone_size: -
cdr3_aa: CASGSGTDTQYF; j_call: TRBJ2-3; v_call: TRBV10-3; clone_size: -
cdr3_aa: CASRISGTSGGQGNEQFF; j_call: TRBJ2-1; v_call: TRBV5-1; clone_size: -